The text below deals with one TCR beta chain. The antigen remains unidentified. This specimen comes from a study of shared clonotypes between healthy human individuals. Study background: Per donor, three plates held CD4 naive cells, three held CD4 memory, two held CD8 naive and one held CD8 memory. Study-level results: The small donor group covered limited genetic and exposure diversity. The naive CD4 repertoires of four donors were compared, and approximately 5% of clonotypes were shared. Generation probabilities were higher for clonotypes shared across all four sorted-subset donors than for unshared ones.

The ends were cut back, 1 base at V and 6 bases at J, with 7 bases in the middle. The germline CDR1 and CDR2 sequences are SGHTA and FQGNSA. The CDR3 has 12 residues. Here immunoSEQ multiplex PCR was the method, and the copy in TCRdb shows in-frame clones only, minus some. Of roughly 1.4 million clones listed, around 98.5% are singletons. Source material: naive CD4+ T cells sorted from blood. The sample's subset: CD45RA+ positively selected. The chain joins TRBV7-2 to TRBJ2-7, with D unclear. The clonotype originates from a man younger than 45 in good health. The CDR3 DNA reads TGTGCCAGCAGCTTAGGACCTCTCGAGCAGTACTTC. This codes for CASSLGPLEQYF.